A selection of T cell receptor beta chains follows, all from one sample in a study of Ad26.COV2.S vaccination and SARS-CoV-2 variants. Assay: immunoSEQ multiplex PCR; the TCRdb copy retains only in-frame clones and omits some. Of 300,000 to 400,000 clones listed, approximately 86% are singletons. Sequencing was performed on peripheral blood, taken in a trial of Ad26.COV2.S vaccine versus placebo. These receptors all stem from a person between 18 and 60 years old who received the Ad26.COV2.S COVID-19 vaccine or a placebo. Both conserved end residues are part of each CDR3. Fields, in order: J gene, clone size, V gene, D gene, CDR3 DNA, CDR3 protein. D genes are given only for firm matches. Expanded clones are given a class, and other clones once, few, many or no size at all.

j_call: TRBJ2-7; clone_size: .; v_call: TRBV30; d_call: TRBD2; cdr3_nt: TGTGGTATTAAAAGGGTAGCGGGAGTTTACGAGCAGTACTTC; cdr3_aa: CGIKRVAGVYEQYF
j_call: TRBJ2-7; clone_size: .; v_call: TRBV24-1; d_call: .; cdr3_nt: TGTGCCACCGAGGACAGCTACGAGCAGTACTTC; cdr3_aa: CATEDSYEQYF
j_call: TRBJ1-2; clone_size: .; v_call: TRBV6-5; d_call: .; cdr3_nt: TGTGCCAGCAGTTACTCGTCCAGCTTAAGTGGCTACACCTTC; cdr3_aa: CASSYSSSLSGYTF
j_call: TRBJ2-1; clone_size: .; v_call: TRBV9; d_call: .; cdr3_nt: TGTGCCAGCAGCCAACGTGGCGGGGATGAGCAGTTCTTC; cdr3_aa: CASSQRGGDEQFF
j_call: TRBJ2-1; clone_size: .; v_call: TRBV27; d_call: TRBD2; cdr3_nt: TGTGCCAGCAGTTTCCTACCTAGCGGGCGCCACAATGAGCAGTTCTTC; cdr3_aa: CASSFLPSGRHNEQFF
j_call: TRBJ2-2; clone_size: .; v_call: TRBV24-1; d_call: .; cdr3_nt: TGTGCCACCCGAGGCCAGGGTGGGAAAGGGAACACCGGGGAGCTGTTTTTT; cdr3_aa: CATRGQGGKGNTGELFF
j_call: TRBJ1-2; clone_size: once; v_call: TRBV28; d_call: .; cdr3_nt: TGTGCCAGCAAGTTCCCACAGGGCCACTATGGCTACACCTTC; cdr3_aa: CASKFPQGHYGYTF
j_call: TRBJ2-7; clone_size: .; v_call: TRBV28; d_call: .; cdr3_nt: TGTGCCAGCAGTCCAACCTTAGGGGGGGACCCCTACGAGCAGTACTTC; cdr3_aa: CASSPTLGGDPYEQYF
j_call: TRBJ2-1; clone_size: .; v_call: TRBV28; d_call: .; cdr3_nt: TGTGCCAGCAGCCTAGGGGGGGCACAGTACAATGAGCAGTTCTTC; cdr3_aa: CASSLGGAQYNEQFF
j_call: TRBJ2-1; clone_size: .; v_call: TRBV7-2; d_call: .; cdr3_nt: TGTGCCAGCAGCTTAGGCCAGGGGGGTTGGGGGAATGGGTTCTTC; cdr3_aa: CASSLGQGGWGNGFF
j_call: TRBJ2-7; clone_size: .; v_call: TRBV28; d_call: TRBD1; cdr3_nt: TGTGCCAGCAGTTACCCCCTGCCTGACAGGGGAAGACGAATTTTGGGGTTTTACGAGCAGTACTTC; cdr3_aa: CASSYPLPDRGRRILGFYEQYF
j_call: TRBJ2-1; clone_size: .; v_call: TRBV6-6; d_call: .; cdr3_nt: TGTGCCAGCAGTTACTCGCCGGGCGCGAATGAGCAGTTCTTC; cdr3_aa: CASSYSPGANEQFF
j_call: TRBJ2-2; clone_size: .; v_call: TRBV7-9; d_call: .; cdr3_nt: TGTGCCAGCAGCCCAAGGGGACTGACCACGAACACCGGGGAGCTGTTTTTT; cdr3_aa: CASSPRGLTTNTGELFF
j_call: TRBJ1-6; clone_size: once; v_call: TRBV28; d_call: .; cdr3_nt: TGTGCCAGCAGTTTGGGGGCCTCCTATAATTCACCCCTCCACTTT; cdr3_aa: CASSLGASYNSPLHF
j_call: TRBJ2-7; clone_size: .; v_call: TRBV4-3; d_call: .; cdr3_nt: TGCGCCAGCAGCCAAGATCGTCAGGGGCCCTACGAGCAGTACTTC; cdr3_aa: CASSQDRQGPYEQYF
j_call: TRBJ1-1; clone_size: .; v_call: TRBV2; d_call: TRBD1; cdr3_nt: TGTGCCAGCAGTGAAAGGGGACAGGGGTCAGGGGCTTTCTTT; cdr3_aa: CASSERGQGSGAFF
j_call: TRBJ2-1; clone_size: once; v_call: TRBV3-1/TRBV3-2; d_call: .; cdr3_nt: TGTGCCAGCGCACCTAGTTCCTACAATGAGCAGTTCTTC; cdr3_aa: CASAPSSYNEQFF
j_call: TRBJ1-5; clone_size: .; v_call: TRBV19; d_call: TRBD1; cdr3_nt: TGTGCCAGATACCTCCCTAGGGGGCCAGAAAGCAATCAGCCCCAGCATTTT; cdr3_aa: CARYLPRGPESNQPQHF
j_call: TRBJ2-2; clone_size: .; v_call: TRBV5-5; d_call: TRBD2; cdr3_nt: TGTGCCAGCAGGGAAGGCGGGGGGAACACCGGGGAGCTGTTTTTT; cdr3_aa: CASREGGGNTGELFF
j_call: TRBJ2-3; clone_size: .; v_call: TRBV4-1; d_call: TRBD2; cdr3_nt: TGCGCCAGCAGCCAGCAATCCGGGGGGGGGCCTAGGTCAGATACGCAGTATTTT; cdr3_aa: CASSQQSGGGPRSDTQYF
j_call: TRBJ1-2; clone_size: .; v_call: TRBV11-3; d_call: TRBD1; cdr3_nt: TGTGCCAGCAGCCACGAACGACAGGGAAACTATGGCTACACCTTC; cdr3_aa: CASSHERQGNYGYTF
j_call: TRBJ2-7; clone_size: .; v_call: TRBV6-5; d_call: TRBD1; cdr3_nt: TGTGCCAGCGCTACGCGGGGACAGGGCTACGAGCAGTACTTC; cdr3_aa: CASATRGQGYEQYF
j_call: TRBJ2-7; clone_size: .; v_call: TRBV3-1/TRBV3-2; d_call: .; cdr3_nt: TGTGCCAGCAGCCAAGTGACCTACGAGCAGTACTTC; cdr3_aa: CASSQVTYEQYF
j_call: TRBJ1-1; clone_size: .; v_call: TRBV6-2/TRBV6-3; d_call: .; cdr3_nt: TGTGCCAGCAGTTACGGGATACACCCCCCCCCTGAAGCTTTCTTT; cdr3_aa: CASSYGIHPPPEAFF
j_call: TRBJ2-7; clone_size: .; v_call: TRBV6-2/TRBV6-3; d_call: TRBD2; cdr3_nt: TGTGCCAGCAGCTTCCGGGACTACCTTAACGAGCAGTACTTC; cdr3_aa: CASSFRDYLNEQYF
j_call: TRBJ1-2; clone_size: few; v_call: TRBV5-1; d_call: TRBD1; cdr3_nt: TGCGCCAGCAGCACCGGGACAGGGTTTCTATCGTATGGCTACACCTTC; cdr3_aa: CASSTGTGFLSYGYTF
j_call: TRBJ2-7; clone_size: .; v_call: TRBV5-4; d_call: TRBD2; cdr3_nt: TGTGCCAGCAGCTCTTGGGCTAGCGGGTTACCCTACGAGCAGTACTTC; cdr3_aa: CASSSWASGLPYEQYF
j_call: TRBJ2-2; clone_size: .; v_call: TRBV9; d_call: .; cdr3_nt: TGTGCCAGCAGCGCCTCTAGGTACACCGGGGAGCTGTTTTTT; cdr3_aa: CASSASRYTGELFF
j_call: TRBJ2-1; clone_size: once; v_call: TRBV5-3; d_call: TRBD1; cdr3_nt: TGTGCCAGCAACCCTCCCGACCGGGACAGCATGCGGTTCTTC; cdr3_aa: CASNPPDRDSMRFF
j_call: TRBJ1-5; clone_size: .; v_call: TRBV4-1; d_call: .; cdr3_nt: TGCGCCAGCAGCCGTCTTTCAGGGAATCAGCCCCAGCATTTT; cdr3_aa: CASSRLSGNQPQHF
j_call: TRBJ2-2; clone_size: .; v_call: TRBV9; d_call: .; cdr3_nt: TGTGCCAGCAGCCCCTTCGGTGCGAACACCGGGGAGCTGTTTTTT; cdr3_aa: CASSPFGANTGELFF
j_call: TRBJ1-6; clone_size: .; v_call: TRBV10-3; d_call: .; cdr3_nt: TGTGCCATCAGTGAGTCCTCAGGAAATTCACCCCTCCACTTT; cdr3_aa: CAISESSGNSPLHF
j_call: TRBJ2-7; clone_size: .; v_call: TRBV27; d_call: .; cdr3_nt: TGTGCCAGCAGTTTACAGGTGGGGGCCTATCGGCAGTACTTC; cdr3_aa: CASSLQVGAYRQYF
j_call: TRBJ2-1; clone_size: .; v_call: TRBV6-2/TRBV6-3; d_call: .; cdr3_nt: TGTGCCAGCAGTTATCTGGCGGAAGGCTCCTACAATGAGCAGTTCTTC; cdr3_aa: CASSYLAEGSYNEQFF
j_call: TRBJ2-1; clone_size: .; v_call: TRBV4-2; d_call: .; cdr3_nt: TGTGCCAGCAGCCAGCAATTTGGACTCACCCTCCTGCGGAATGAGCAGTTCTTC; cdr3_aa: CASSQQFGLTLLRNEQFF
j_call: TRBJ2-6; clone_size: .; v_call: TRBV6-4; d_call: .; cdr3_nt: TGTGCCAGCAGTGGGGTCGGGGGCCCCGGGGCCAACGTCCTGACTTTC; cdr3_aa: CASSGVGGPGANVLTF
j_call: TRBJ2-7; clone_size: .; v_call: TRBV27; d_call: TRBD2; cdr3_nt: TGTGCCAGCAGGATGGGACTAGCGGACTCCTACGAGCAGTACTTC; cdr3_aa: CASRMGLADSYEQYF
j_call: TRBJ1-5; clone_size: .; v_call: TRBV4-3; d_call: .; cdr3_nt: TGCGCCAGCAGCCTAAGCATCAATCAGCCCCAGCATTTT; cdr3_aa: CASSLSINQPQHF
j_call: TRBJ1-4; clone_size: .; v_call: TRBV11-2; d_call: TRBD1; cdr3_nt: TGTGCCAGCAGCTTAAACAGGGGTAATGAAAAACTGTTTTTT; cdr3_aa: CASSLNRGNEKLFF
j_call: TRBJ1-1; clone_size: .; v_call: TRBV9; d_call: TRBD1; cdr3_nt: TGTGCCAGCAGTGAGGGGACAGGAGACCTTGAAGCTTTCTTT; cdr3_aa: CASSEGTGDLEAFF
j_call: TRBJ1-1; clone_size: .; v_call: TRBV24-1; d_call: TRBD1; cdr3_nt: TGTGCCACCAGTGGGGGGGACAGGACTAACACTGAAGCTTTCTTT; cdr3_aa: CATSGGDRTNTEAFF
j_call: TRBJ1-1; clone_size: .; v_call: TRBV28; d_call: .; cdr3_nt: TGTGCCGCAGCAGGGGTCGCTCCAACCGCAGCTTTCTTT; cdr3_aa: CAAAGVAPTAAFF
j_call: TRBJ2-2; clone_size: .; v_call: TRBV7-2; d_call: .; cdr3_nt: TGTGCCAGCAGCTTATTTTTTGGTGGCACCGGGGAGCTGTTTTTT; cdr3_aa: CASSLFFGGTGELFF
j_call: TRBJ1-3; clone_size: .; v_call: TRBV7-9; d_call: .; cdr3_nt: TGTGCCAGCAGCTCTGAGGGCCTCTCAGACGCCATATATTTT; cdr3_aa: CASSSEGLSDAIYF
j_call: TRBJ2-1; clone_size: .; v_call: TRBV4-2; d_call: .; cdr3_nt: TGTGCCAGCAGCCAAGATCGGGGGGCCTTCAACCCGACCCGAAACAATGAGCAGTTCTTC; cdr3_aa: CASSQDRGAFNPTRNNEQFF
j_call: TRBJ2-3; clone_size: .; v_call: TRBV5-1; d_call: .; cdr3_nt: TGCGCCAGCTGGCATACGCAGTATTTT; cdr3_aa: CASWHTQYF
j_call: TRBJ2-2; clone_size: .; v_call: TRBV7-9; d_call: .; cdr3_nt: TGTGCCAGCAGAGGAACTGCTGGAAGCGCCGGGGAGCTGTTTTTT; cdr3_aa: CASRGTAGSAGELFF
j_call: TRBJ2-7; clone_size: .; v_call: TRBV5-1; d_call: TRBD1; cdr3_nt: TGCGCCAGCAGCTTGACAGGGGCATACTACGAGCAGTACTTC; cdr3_aa: CASSLTGAYYEQYF
j_call: TRBJ2-6; clone_size: .; v_call: TRBV9; d_call: .; cdr3_nt: TGTGCCAGCAGCGTAGCCGGACAAGGCCCCCACTCTGGGGCCAACGTCCTGACTTTC; cdr3_aa: CASSVAGQGPHSGANVLTF
j_call: TRBJ1-1; clone_size: .; v_call: TRBV5-4; d_call: .; cdr3_nt: TGTGCCAGCAGCTTTCGTCAGGGTCGGGACACTGAAGCTTTCTTT; cdr3_aa: CASSFRQGRDTEAFF
j_call: TRBJ1-2; clone_size: .; v_call: TRBV24-1; d_call: TRBD1; cdr3_nt: TGTGCCACCACCAGACCGGGACAGTTTTATTATGGCTACACCTTC; cdr3_aa: CATTRPGQFYYGYTF
j_call: TRBJ1-1; clone_size: .; v_call: TRBV18; d_call: .; cdr3_nt: TGTGCCAGCTCACCCACGCGGGCCCCCTCGGGGGACTTT; cdr3_aa: CASSPTRAPSGDF
j_call: TRBJ1-5; clone_size: .; v_call: TRBV27; d_call: .; cdr3_nt: TGTGCCAGCAGTTTATTTCGGGGGGACCGACCCCAGCATTTT; cdr3_aa: CASSLFRGDRPQHF